This passage covers 9 T cell receptor beta chains from one sample sequenced in a study of response to subunit inactivated influenza vaccine. TCRdb called the RT-PCR reads again in MiXCR, with one record for every CDR3 protein. The sample includes hundreds of thousands of distinct CDR3 sequences, more than 11% of them seen just once. This specimen consisted of PBMCs from blood, obtained around two weeks before vaccination. These receptors were obtained from a man over 45 who received an inactivated influenza vaccine.

CDR3 coding DNA: TGTGCCATCAGTGGATACCGGAGGGGGTACAATGAGCAGTTCTTC. Protein: CAISGYRRGYNEQFF. J is TRBJ2-1 and V is TRBV10-3; D possibly matches TRBD1 or TRBD2 (6 bases each). V was shortened by 4 bases and J by 4 bases, with 14 bases between the two germline ends. In germline, CDR1 is ENHRY, CDR2 SYGVKD. CDR3 size: 15 residues.

This clonotype was seen ten or more times. The chain employs TRBV4-3 and TRBJ2-1; no definite D call. V lost 0 bases and J 9 bases, leaving 12 bases between the germline ends. The germline gives CDR1 LGHNA, CDR2 YSLEER. CDR3 size: 14 residues. CDR3 amino acids: CASSQEGRVSEQFF. In DNA, the CDR3 is TGCGCCAGCAGCCAAGAGGGTAGGGTAAGTGAGCAGTTCTTC.

In this sample, this clonotype turned up a few times. The chain is built from TRBV3-1 and TRBJ2-7, with D tentatively TRBD2 (6 bases). Per germline, CDR1 LGHDT and CDR2 YNNKEL (reference sequence). This CDR3 is 15 amino acids long. Trimming left V 4 bases short and J 0 bases short, with 13 bases between. CDR3 DNA: TGTGCCAGCAGCCTGACTAGGGGTGGCTCCTACGAGCAGTACTTC. This encodes CASSLTRGGSYEQYF.

This chain connects TRBV3-1 to TRBJ2-1; the match to TRBD2 covers 10 bases. Trimming at V came to 4 bases and at J to 9 bases, leaving 21 bases not matched to a gene. The CDR3 contains 19 residues. Germline V gene data show CDR1 as LGHDT and CDR2 as YNNKEL (reference sequence). The CDR3 region is CASSPAGSGRADPMGEQFF. For the CDR3, the DNA is TGTGCCAGCAGCCCCGCGGGGAGCGGGAGGGCGGACCCTATGGGTGAGCAGTTCTTC.

CDR3 nucleotide sequence: TGCAGTGCTAGAGATCACTTTAAGACTAGCGGGAAATTCTACGAGCAGTACTTC. It yields the protein CSARDHFKTSGKFYEQYF. V and J are TRBV20-1 and TRBJ2-7, with 11 bases that match TRBD2. The CDR3 covers 18 residues. V lost 0 bases to trimming and J lost 3 bases; unmatched junction nucleotides: 13. CDR1 is DFQATT, CDR2 SNEGSKA, per germline (reference sequence).

This clonotype was counted between two and nine times. The gene calls are TRBV12-3 or TRBV12-4 and TRBJ2-5; 9 nucleotides line up with TRBD2. The trim removed 8 bases at V and 6 bases at J, leaving 7 bases unmatched. CDR3 length equals 13 residues. DNA of the CDR3: TGTGCCAGCCTGGCGGGAGGGGGACAGACCCAGTACTTC. It yields the protein CASLAGGGQTQYF.

This clonotype occurred a few times. The chain links TRBV11-3 to TRBJ2-1, with D perhaps TRBD1 (6 bases). CDR1 SGHNT and CDR2 YENEEA come from the germline V gene. The CDR3 is made up of 13 amino acids. The V end lost 6 bases, the J end lost 12 bases, and 18 bases lay between the germline ends. The CDR3 DNA sequence: TGTGCCAGCAGTCAAACCCTGGACAGTTCGCAGTTCTTC. Residues: CASSQTLDSSQFF.

CDR3 loop: CASSPQGGAGYNEQFF. The CDR3, as DNA: TGCGCCAGCAGCCCGCAAGGGGGCGCCGGGTACAATGAGCAGTTCTTC. The chain couples TRBV5-1 to TRBJ2-1; 7 nucleotides agree with TRBD1. Germline lookup yields CDR1 SGHRS and CDR2 YFSETQ. The CDR3 loop spans 16 amino acids. J gave up 4 bases and V 4 bases, and 11 bases lay outside the gene matches. Looking up the rest from reference TRBV5-1 and TRBJ2-1 gives the full variable domain: KAGVTQTPRYLIKTRGQQVTLSCSPISGHRSVSWYQQTPGQGLQFLFEYFSETQRNKGNFPGRFSGRQFSNSRSEMNVSTLELGDSALYLCASSPQGGAGYNEQFFGPGTRLTVL.

This clonotype was observed a handful of times. The chain links TRBV12-3 or TRBV12-4 to TRBJ1-4; perhaps TRBD1 as D (6 bases). The V end lost 6 bases, the J end lost 6 bases, and 14 bases lay between the germline ends. CDR3 length: 14 amino acids. As DNA, the CDR3 is TGTGCCAGCAGGACCGGGGGGGCATATGAAAAACTGTTTTTT. It yields the protein CASRTGGAYEKLFF.